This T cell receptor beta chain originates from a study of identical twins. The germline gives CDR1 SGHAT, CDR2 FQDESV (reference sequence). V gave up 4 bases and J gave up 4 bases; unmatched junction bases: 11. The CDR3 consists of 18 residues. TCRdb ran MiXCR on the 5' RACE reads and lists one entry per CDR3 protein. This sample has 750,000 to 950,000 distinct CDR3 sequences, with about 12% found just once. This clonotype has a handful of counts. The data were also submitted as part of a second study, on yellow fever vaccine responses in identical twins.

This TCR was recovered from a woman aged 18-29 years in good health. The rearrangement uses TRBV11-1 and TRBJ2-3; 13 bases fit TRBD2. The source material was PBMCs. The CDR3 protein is CASSSRLAGGLGADTQYF. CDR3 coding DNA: TGTGCCAGCAGCTCCCGACTAGCGGGGGGCCTCGGGGCAGATACGCAGTATTTT.